The 31 T cell receptor beta chains below come from one sample, sequenced in a study of OX40 agonist ivuxolimab in advanced cancers. The data were produced by immunoSEQ multiplex PCR, yet TCRdb's version contains in-frame clones alone and is incomplete. The table has 20,000 or so clones, approximately 82% seen once. Specimen: CD4+ or CD8+ T cells sorted from blood, collected in a trial of the OX40 agonist ivuxolimab. The receptors were gathered from an adult with an advanced solid tumor such as melanoma, head and neck, liver or kidney cancer.

The V call is TRBV15, the J call TRBJ2-7; D possibly corresponds to TRBD2 (5 bases). The CDR3 covers 13 residues. CDR1 and CDR2 (germline): LNHNV, YYDKDF (reference sequence). V was trimmed by 0 bases and J by 6 bases, leaving 9 bases between them. The CDR3 protein is CATSRDSAGEQYF. As DNA, the CDR3 is TGTGCCACCAGCAGAGATTCCGCGGGCGAGCAGTACTTC.

V is TRBV12-5 and J is TRBJ2-1; D not resolved. Germline values: CDR1 LGHNT, CDR2 FRNRAP. CDR3 size: 12 residues. V dropped 1 base and J dropped 9 bases, with 7 bases sitting between them. This chain's CDR3 is CASGLARTEQFF. In nucleotides, the CDR3 is TGTGCTAGTGGTTTGGCGAGGACTGAGCAGTTCTTC. The whole variable domain, remainder taken from reference TRBV12-5 and TRBJ2-1, is DARVTQTPRHKVTEMGQEVTMRCQPILGHNTVFWYRQTMMQGLELLAYFRNRAPLDDSGMPKDRFSAEMPDATLATLKIQPSEPRDSAVYFCASGLARTEQFFGPGTRLTVL.

The chain recombines TRBV2 with TRBJ2-7; 7 nucleotides agree with TRBD2. V lost 10 bases to trimming and J lost 3 bases; unmatched junction nucleotides: 18. The CDR3 extends over 16 amino acids. CDR1 is SNHLY and CDR2 is FYNNEI in the germline V gene. The CDR3 DNA reads TGTGCCACCTGGGGAGGGAGGGCCGAAGTTCACTACGAGCAGTACTTC. Translation: CATWGGRAEVHYEQYF. The full variable domain, its missing parts supplied by reference TRBV2 and TRBJ2-7, is EPEVTQTPSHQVTQMGQEVILRCVPISNHLYFYWYRQILGQKVEFLVSFYNNEISEKSEIFDDQFSVERPDGSNFTLKIRSTKLEDSAMYFCATWGGRAEVHYEQYFGPGTRLTVT.

V and J are TRBV7-8 and TRBJ2-1, with TRBD2 identical over 7 bases. CDR1 and CDR2 (germline): SGHVS, FQNEAQ. The CDR3 totals 15 residues. The V gene end was trimmed by 6 bases and the J gene end by 5 bases; junction bases not matched to a gene: 10. CDR3 sequence: CASSQRGLADNEQFF. In DNA form, the CDR3 reads TGTGCCAGCAGTCAGAGAGGGCTAGCGGACAATGAGCAGTTCTTC.

V usage is TRBV5-1 and J usage is TRBJ2-2; 13 bases are shared with TRBD2. In germline, CDR1 is SGHRS, CDR2 YFSETQ. V lost 3 bases, J lost 2 bases, and 7 bases stayed unmatched. The CDR3 totals 18 residues. CDR3 sequence reads: CASSSGLAGEYNTGELFF. The CDR3 nucleotides read TGCGCCAGCAGCTCCGGACTAGCGGGAGAATATAACACCGGGGAGCTGTTTTTT.

V gene TRBV7-3 combines with J gene TRBJ1-1; D perhaps matches TRBD1 (6 bases). The CDR3 consists of 16 residues. V lost 2 bases, J lost 4 bases, and 17 bases lay in between. The germline V gene has CDR1 SGHTA and CDR2 FQGTGA. The CDR3 loop reads CASSLVGGRMGTEAFF. The CDR3 coding sequence is TGTGCCAGCAGCTTAGTGGGGGGCCGCATGGGCACTGAAGCTTTCTTT.

This sequence joins TRBV6-6 and TRBJ2-5; TRBD1 agrees at 10 bases. The V segment lost 5 bases and the J segment 5 bases; nucleotides outside the gene matches: 5. The CDR3 runs to 14 residues. Per germline, CDR1 MNHNY and CDR2 SVGAGI (reference sequence). The CDR3 bases are TGTGCCAGCAGTAGGGACAGGGGAGAGGAGACCCAGTACTTC. Translating gives CASSRDRGEETQYF.

V is TRBV13 and J is TRBJ1-3; D not certain. The V gene lost 5 bases and the J gene lost 4 bases, with 6 bases spanning the gap. The germline CDR1 and CDR2 sequences are PRHDT and FYEKMQ (reference sequence). There are 12 residues in the CDR3. The CDR3 DNA follows: TGTGCCAGCAGCCCCGGGGGAAACACCATATATTTT. It translates to CASSPGGNTIYF.

V and J are TRBV5-6 and TRBJ2-3, with TRBD2 matching 11 bases. CDR1 is SGHDT, CDR2 YYEEEE, per germline. The CDR3 runs 17 residues. V gave up 4 bases and J gave up 0 bases; unmatched junction bases: 7. CDR3 in DNA: TGTGCCAGCAGCCCAGAACTAGCGGGGGATAGCACAGATACGCAGTATTTT. Its protein product is CASSPELAGDSTDTQYF.

This clone has only one observation. The rearrangement links TRBV15 to TRBJ2-2; D not resolved. Germline V gene data show CDR1 as LNHNV and CDR2 as YYDKDF (reference sequence). The CDR3 extends over 14 amino acids. V was shortened by 3 bases and J by 5 bases, with 10 bases between the two germline ends. The DNA of the CDR3 is TGTGCCACCAGCAGCGTCTTTGCGACCGGGGAGCTGTTTTTT. This sequence encodes CATSSVFATGELFF. The full variable domain, rest sourced from reference TRBV15 and TRBJ2-2, is DAMVIQNPRYQVTQFGKPVTLSCSQTLNHNVMYWYQQKSSQAPKLLFHYYDKDFNNEADTPDNFQSRRPNTSFCFLDIRSPGLGDTAMYLCATSSVFATGELFFGEGSRLTVL.

J is TRBJ2-7 and V is TRBV12-1. TRBV12-1 is deemed a pseudogene. The CDR3 is 9 residues long. CDR3 sequence (DNA): TGTGCCAGCAGCCCCGGTGGAACCTTC. This gives the protein CASSPGGTF.

The genes are TRBV4-2 and TRBJ1-2, with unresolved D. The V and J ends lost 0 bases and 8 bases respectively, with 13 bases between them. CDR1 is LGHNA and CDR2 is YNFKEQ in the germline V gene. This CDR3 has 14 amino acids. CDR3 coding DNA: TGTGCCAGCAGCCAAGATATAGGGTCTAGGGGCTACACCTTC. Its translation is CASSQDIGSRGYTF.

The genes are TRBV5-6 and TRBJ2-1, with TRBD1 matching 7 bases. The CDR3 has 13 amino acids. With 4 bases clipped from V and 8 bases from J, the junction kept 6 bases outside the gene matches. Germline V lookup: CDR1 SGHDT, CDR2 YYEEEE. The CDR3, as DNA: TGTGCCAGCAGCCCCGGGCAGGGGGATGAGCAGTTCTTC. It specifies CASSPGQGDEQFF.

The chain has TRBV10-2 and TRBJ1-2, with D unresolved. Trimming stripped 7 bases from V and 8 bases from J, with 14 bases between. The CDR3 consists of 12 residues. The V gene's germline CDR1 is WSHSY and CDR2 SAAADI. The DNA of the CDR3 is TGCGCCAGCAACGATGGACTAGAAGGCTACACCTTC. Translating it yields CASNDGLEGYTF.

V usage is TRBV4-3 and J usage is TRBJ2-2; D possibly uses TRBD1 or TRBD2 (5 bases each). CDR1 and CDR2 from the germline V gene are LGHNA and YSLEER. The CDR3 is 15 residues long. Trimming took off 0 bases at V and 11 bases at J, with 16 bases between the two ends. CDR3 nucleotide sequence: TGCGCCAGCAGCCAAGAGGGGACGCCGTTGGATGAGCTGTTTTTT. Its protein is CASSQEGTPLDELFF.

V gene TRBV6-4 combines with J gene TRBJ2-2; the D is unclear. The CDR3 is made up of 14 amino acids. The V end was cut by 0 bases, the J end by 8 bases, with 10 bases between. Germline lookup yields CDR1 MRHNA and CDR2 SNTAGT. CDR3 in DNA: TGTGCCAGCAGTGACTCGATTGCTGCTGGGGAGCTGTTTTTT. This codes for CASSDSIAAGELFF.

This clone was observed a few times. The chain has TRBV11-2 and TRBJ2-7; D perhaps matches TRBD2 (7 bases). CDR1 and CDR2 from the germline V gene are SGHAT and FQNNGV. V dropped 6 bases and J dropped 2 bases, with 17 bases sitting between them. CDR3 length: 15 amino acids. The CDR3 coding sequence is TGTGCCAGCAGTTTGGGGGCTAGCGGAACCTACGAGCAGTACTTC. It codes for CASSLGASGTYEQYF. Together with reference TRBV11-2 and TRBJ2-7, the CDR3 gives the full variable domain: EAGVAQSPRYKIIEKRQSVAFWCNPISGHATLYWYQQILGQGPKLLIQFQNNGVVDDSQLPKDRFSAERLKGVDSTLKIQPAKLEDSAVYLCASSLGASGTYEQYFGPGTRLTVT.

The count of this clone is one. Compared with germline, one end of the junction differs, possibly owing to a read error. The gene calls are TRBV5-1 and TRBJ1-4, with 7 positions matching TRBD1. The germline gives CDR1 SGHRS, CDR2 YFSETQ. The CDR3 covers 12 residues. CDR3 sequence reads: CASSLRDSKLFF. As DNA, the CDR3 is TGTGCCAGCAGTTTAAGGGACAGCAAACTGTTTTTT.

The rearrangement joins TRBV5-4 to TRBJ2-1; 12 positions agree with TRBD2. Germline values: CDR1 SGHNT, CDR2 YYREEE (reference sequence). The CDR3 totals 16 residues. Trimming removed 4 bases from V and 5 bases from J; junction bases left unmatched: 7. CDR3 amino acids: CASSHRTSGTHNEQFF. The CDR3 nucleotides are TGTGCCAGCAGCCACCGGACTAGCGGGACTCACAATGAGCAGTTCTTC.

The rearrangement joins TRBV28 to TRBJ2-2; D not resolved. From germline, CDR1 is MDHEN and CDR2 SYDVKM. Trimming left V 2 bases short and J 6 bases short, with 19 bases between. This CDR3 region has 17 residues. CDR3 region: CASSLVVTALLPGELFF. In DNA form, the CDR3 reads TGTGCCAGCAGTTTAGTTGTGACGGCTCTCTTACCCGGGGAGCTGTTTTTT. Based on the CDR3 plus reference TRBV28 and TRBJ2-2, the full variable domain is DVKVTQSSRYLVKRTGEKVFLECVQDMDHENMFWYRQDPGLGLRLIYFSYDVKMKEKGDIPEGYSVSREKKERFSLILESASTNQTSMYLCASSLVVTALLPGELFFGEGSRLTVL.

This sequence joins TRBV29-1 and TRBJ2-5; no clear D. The CDR3 runs 12 residues. Germline V lookup: CDR1 SQVTM, CDR2 ANQGSEA. Trimming cost V 4 bases and J 0 bases, with 6 bases left between them. The CDR3 bases are TGCAGCGTTGTCGGGTACCAAGAGACCCAGTACTTC. Its translation: CSVVGYQETQYF.

The chain joins TRBV27 to TRBJ2-1, with 9 bases identical to TRBD2. CDR1 and CDR2 from the germline V gene are MNHEY and SMNVEV (reference sequence). V was pared by 0 bases and J by 5 bases, with 5 bases of the junction left unmatched. The CDR3 has 16 amino acids. CDR3 amino acids: CASSLSIAGANNEQFF. For the CDR3, the DNA is TGTGCCAGCAGTTTATCCATAGCGGGAGCGAACAATGAGCAGTTCTTC.

The V and J genes are TRBV25-1 and TRBJ2-7, with D maybe TRBD2 (6 bases). Germline V gene data show CDR1 as MGHDK and CDR2 as SYGVNS. Trimming shortened V by 5 bases and J by 2 bases, and 16 bases separated the two germline ends. CDR3 length: 15 amino acids. CDR3 sequence: CASSPSRGGAYEQYF. In DNA form, the CDR3 reads TGTGCCAGCAGTCCATCCCGTGGAGGGGCCTACGAGCAGTACTTC.

In the case of this clone: The sample contains more than one DNA sequence encoding this CDR3. The chain joins TRBV12-5 to TRBJ2-1; the D is unclear. Germline CDR1 is LGHNT and CDR2 is FRNRAP. V lost 3 bases and J lost 4, with 4 bases in between. The CDR3 is 12 amino acids. The CDR3 region is CASGLGYNEQFF. The CDR3 DNA reads TGTGCTAGTGGTTTAGGGTACAATGAGCAGTTCTTC.

The chain carries TRBV7-8 and TRBJ1-2; 8 bases agree with TRBD1. CDR1 is SGHVS, CDR2 FQNEAQ, per germline. The junction had 14 bases not matched to a gene; V was cut back by 4 bases and J by 7 bases. The CDR3 is 16 residues long. CDR3 region: CASSSRQGRSPFGYTF. The CDR3 nucleotides are TGTGCCAGCAGCTCCCGACAGGGGAGGTCACCTTTTGGCTACACCTTC.

The chain combines TRBV10-3 with TRBJ1-2; possible D gene TRBD1, 5 bases. The CDR3 covers 12 residues. Trimming left V 7 bases short and J 2 bases short, with 8 bases between. The germline gives CDR1 ENHRY, CDR2 SYGVKD. The CDR3 DNA reads as TGTGCCATCAACGAGGGGAACTATGGCTACACCTTC. Translation gives CAINEGNYGYTF.

This rearrangement joins TRBV9 to TRBJ2-1; D gene unclear. Germline values: CDR1 SGDLS, CDR2 YYNGEE. The V gene lost 3 bases and the J gene lost 8 bases, with 15 bases spanning the gap. The CDR3 length is 14 residues. The CDR3 spells CASSGGGSDDEQFF. CDR3 sequence (DNA): TGTGCCAGCAGCGGGGGTGGCTCCGACGATGAGCAGTTCTTC.

This clone was seen once. The chain has TRBV4-2 and TRBJ2-5; TRBD2 matches at 10 bases. The germline gives CDR1 LGHNA, CDR2 YNFKEQ. V lost 2 bases, J lost 1 base, and 1 base stayed unmatched. The CDR3 loop spans 15 amino acids. The CDR3 DNA follows: TGTGCCAGCAGCCAACGGACTAGCGGCCAAGAGACCCAGTACTTC. Its translation: CASSQRTSGQETQYF.

V is TRBV5-6 and J is TRBJ2-3, with TRBD2 matching 8 bases. Germline V gene sequence: CDR1 SGHDT, CDR2 YYEEEE. This CDR3 has 14 amino acids. J lost 4 bases, V lost 4 bases, and 5 bases had no gene match. CDR3: CASSGGLGPDTQYF. The CDR3 nucleotides read TGTGCCAGCAGCGGGGGACTAGGACCAGATACGCAGTATTTT.

This clone has just a few counts. The V and J genes are TRBV6-6 and TRBJ2-7; D unresolved. The CDR3 spans 11 residues. The germline V gene encodes CDR1 MNHNY and CDR2 SVGAGI (reference sequence). The V and J ends lost 5 bases and 6 bases respectively, with 8 bases between them. The CDR3 region is CASSDGAEQYF. In DNA form, the CDR3 reads TGTGCCAGCAGTGACGGTGCCGAGCAGTACTTC.

This clone was seen just once. This rearrangement joins TRBV28 to TRBJ1-5; maybe TRBD1 (6 bases). Germline V gives CDR1 MDHEN, CDR2 SYDVKM. V was shortened by 7 bases and J by 11 bases, with 24 bases between the two germline ends. The CDR3 consists of 15 residues. In DNA, the CDR3 is TGTGCCAGCACCAAACTGACTTTTTCCCCAGGGGCCCAGCATTTT. Protein product: CASTKLTFSPGAQHF.